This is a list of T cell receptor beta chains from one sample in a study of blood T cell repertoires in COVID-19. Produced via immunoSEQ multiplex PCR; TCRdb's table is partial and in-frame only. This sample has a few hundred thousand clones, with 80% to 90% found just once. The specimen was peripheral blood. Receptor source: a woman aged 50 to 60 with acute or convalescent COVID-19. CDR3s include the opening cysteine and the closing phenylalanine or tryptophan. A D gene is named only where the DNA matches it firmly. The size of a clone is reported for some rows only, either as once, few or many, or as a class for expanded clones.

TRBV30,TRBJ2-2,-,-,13,CASRGGGTGELFF,TGTGCCTCCAGGGGCGGGGGCACCGGGGAGCTGTTTTTT
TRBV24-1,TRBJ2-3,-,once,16,CATSDWDTGGADTQYF,TGTGCCACCAGTGATTGGGACACGGGGGGCGCAGATACGCAGTATTTT
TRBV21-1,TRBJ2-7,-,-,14,CASSGPGTGGEQYF,TGTGCCAGCAGCGGTCCCGGGACAGGGGGCGAGCAGTACTTC
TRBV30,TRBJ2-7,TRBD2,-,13,CAWRTSAQYEQYF,TGTGCCTGGAGGACTAGCGCCCAGTACGAGCAGTACTTC
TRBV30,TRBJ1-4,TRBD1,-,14,CAWTAGQGNEKLFF,TGTGCCTGGACCGCGGGACAGGGAAATGAAAAACTGTTTTTT
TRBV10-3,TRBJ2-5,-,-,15,CAIKDSTGTWETQYF,TGTGCCATCAAAGACTCAACAGGGACGTGGGAGACCCAGTACTTC
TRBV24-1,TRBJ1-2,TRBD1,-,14,CATSTGGSDYGYTF,TGTGCCACCAGTACAGGGGGTTCAGACTATGGCTACACCTTC
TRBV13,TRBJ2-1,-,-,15,CASSLTGSSYNEQFF,TGTGCCAGCAGCCTTACAGGGAGCTCCTACAATGAGCAGTTCTTC
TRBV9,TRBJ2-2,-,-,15,CASSAVTSLAGELFF,TGTGCCAGCAGCGCCGTGACTAGTTTGGCCGGGGAGCTGTTTTTT
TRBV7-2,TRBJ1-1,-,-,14,CASSLVFAGTEAFF,TGTGCCAGCAGCTTAGTATTCGCAGGCACTGAAGCTTTCTTT
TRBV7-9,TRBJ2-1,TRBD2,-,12,CASSSGGDEQFF,TGTGCCAGCAGCTCTGGGGGGGATGAGCAGTTCTTC
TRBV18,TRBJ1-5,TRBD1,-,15,CASSLGQGGNQPQHF,TGTGCCAGCTCACTAGGACAGGGCGGCAATCAGCCCCAGCATTTT
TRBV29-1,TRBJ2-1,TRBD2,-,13,CSVEWTSGNEQFF,TGCAGCGTTGAATGGACTAGCGGAAATGAGCAGTTCTTC
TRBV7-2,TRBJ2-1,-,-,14,CASSLSLGNNEQFF,TGTGCCAGCAGCTTATCCCTAGGCAACAATGAGCAGTTCTTC
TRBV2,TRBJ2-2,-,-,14,CASREILNTGELFF,TGTGCCAGCAGAGAGATCCTGAACACCGGGGAGCTGTTTTTT
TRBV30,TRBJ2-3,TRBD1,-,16,CAWSVLGDRASGTQYF,TGTGCCTGGAGTGTACTTGGGGACAGGGCTTCGGGTACGCAGTATTTT
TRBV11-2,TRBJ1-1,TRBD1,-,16,CASSHGQGARGTEAFF,TGTGCCAGCAGCCACGGACAGGGGGCGCGCGGCACTGAAGCTTTCTTT
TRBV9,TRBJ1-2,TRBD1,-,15,CASSVTGTGVYGYTF,TGTGCCAGCAGCGTAACCGGGACAGGGGTCTATGGCTACACCTTC
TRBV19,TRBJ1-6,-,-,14,CASSKGQGGSPLHF,TGTGCCAGTAGCAAGGGGCAGGGAGGATCACCCCTCCACTTT
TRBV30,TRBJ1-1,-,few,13,CAWSVRQNTEAFF,TGTGCCTGGAGCGTCAGGCAGAACACTGAAGCTTTCTTT
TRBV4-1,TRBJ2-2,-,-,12,CASSRATGELFF,TGCGCCAGCAGCCGGGCTACCGGGGAGCTGTTTTTT
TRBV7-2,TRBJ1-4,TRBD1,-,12,CASSPQGEKLFF,TGTGCCAGCAGCCCACAGGGGGAAAAACTGTTTTTT
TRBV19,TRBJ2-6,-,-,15,CASSIGISGANVLTF,TGTGCCAGTAGTATAGGTATCTCTGGGGCCAACGTCCTGACTTTC
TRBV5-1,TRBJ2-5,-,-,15,CASSLVPPEGETQYF,TGCGCCAGCAGCTTGGTGCCGCCCGAGGGAGAGACCCAGTACTTC
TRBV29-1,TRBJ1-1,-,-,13,CSVAPDLNTEAFF,TGCAGCGTTGCCCCCGACTTGAACACTGAAGCTTTCTTT
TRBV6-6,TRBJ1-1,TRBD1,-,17,CASSPLRQGAAYTEAFF,TGTGCCAGCAGTCCTCTCAGACAGGGGGCTGCCTACACTGAAGCTTTCTTT
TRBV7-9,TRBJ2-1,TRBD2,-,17,CASSSTRLAGGWYEQFF,TGTGCCAGCAGCTCTACTCGACTAGCGGGAGGGTGGTATGAGCAGTTCTTC
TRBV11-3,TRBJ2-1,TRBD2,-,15,CASSRPLAGNNEQFF,TGTGCCAGCAGCCGACCCCTAGCGGGTAACAATGAGCAGTTCTTC
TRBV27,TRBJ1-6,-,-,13,CASSFGGPPPLHF,TGTGCCAGCAGTTTTGGGGGCCCACCACCCCTCCACTTT
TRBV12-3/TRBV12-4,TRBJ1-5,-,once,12,CASSLSDQPQHF,TGTGCCAGCAGTTTATCAGATCAGCCCCAGCATTTT
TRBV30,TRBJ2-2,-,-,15,CAWSVRAGTRGELFF,TGTGCCTGGAGTGTAAGGGCGGGAACCCGGGGAGAGCTGTTTTTT
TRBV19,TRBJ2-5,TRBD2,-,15,CASRLAGGTQETQYF,TGTGCCAGCAGACTAGCGGGGGGAACCCAAGAGACCCAGTACTTC
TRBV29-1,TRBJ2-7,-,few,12,CSARTGSREQYF,TGCAGCGCCCGCACAGGTTCTCGGGAGCAGTACTTC
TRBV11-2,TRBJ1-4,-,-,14,CASSLSAAYEKLFF,TGTGCCAGCAGCCTAAGCGCAGCCTATGAAAAACTGTTTTTT
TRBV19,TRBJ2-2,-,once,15,CASSMGAANTGELFF,TGTGCCAGTAGTATGGGGGCAGCCAACACCGGGGAGCTGTTTTTT
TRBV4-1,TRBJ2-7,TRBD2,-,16,CASIYSTSASSYEQYF,TGCGCCAGCATCTACTCGACTAGCGCGAGCTCCTACGAGCAGTACTTC
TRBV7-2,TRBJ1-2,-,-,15,CASSLEGSRGISYTF,TGTGCCAGCAGCTTAGAAGGAAGCCGGGGGATCAGCTACACCTTC
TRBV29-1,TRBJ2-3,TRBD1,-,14,CSVTRQGSTDTQYF,TGCAGCGTTACCCGACAGGGCAGCACAGATACGCAGTATTTT
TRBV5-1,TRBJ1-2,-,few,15,CASSLDIGSGPGYTF,TGCGCCAGCAGCTTGGATATAGGTTCAGGGCCTGGCTACACCTTC
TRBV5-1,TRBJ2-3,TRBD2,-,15,CASSNGLAGTDTQYF,TGCGCCAGCAGCAATGGACTAGCGGGCACAGATACGCAGTATTTT
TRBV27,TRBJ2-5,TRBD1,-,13,CATEDRVSETQYF,TGTGCCACCGAAGACAGGGTCAGCGAGACCCAGTACTTC
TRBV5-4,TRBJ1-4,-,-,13,CASSKRQDEKLFF,TGTGCCAGCAGCAAGAGACAGGATGAAAAACTGTTTTTT
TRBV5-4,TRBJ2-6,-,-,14,CASSPGAGANVLTF,TGTGCCAGCAGCCCGGGGGCTGGGGCCAACGTCCTGACTTTC
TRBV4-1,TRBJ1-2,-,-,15,CASSQGQGLLYGYTF,TGCGCCAGCAGCCAAGGGCAGGGGTTGTTATATGGCTACACCTTC
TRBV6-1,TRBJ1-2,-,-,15,CASSEGYRTVYGYTF,TGTGCCAGCAGTGAAGGGTATCGGACAGTCTATGGCTACACCTTC